This is a list of T cell receptor beta chains from one sample in a study of somatic mutations in cytotoxic T cells in rheumatoid arthritis. This table comes from immunoSEQ multiplex PCR, and its TCRdb copy is limited to in-frame clones, with some not included. This sample has 15,000 to 20,000 clones; approximately 69% occur once, and the top ten carry less than 6%. The sample consisted of CD8+ T cells sorted from blood. The receptors derive from a man between 60 and 75 years old in good health. Each CDR3 is given with its conserved first and last residue. The D gene is left open where the match is weak. Where a row states a size, it is once, few, many or the class of an expanded clone; other rows omit it.

d_gene	v_gene	abundance	j_gene	CDR3nt	CDR3aa
NA	TRBV7-6	NA	TRBJ1-2	TGTGCCAGCAGCTTAGGGTCATCGGGGGGCTATGGCTACACCTTC	CASSLGSSGGYGYTF
NA	TRBV19	NA	TRBJ2-5	TGTGCCACCAGCGTTTTGGGGGGTGGGGAGACCCAGTACTTC	CATSVLGGGETQYF
NA	TRBV19	NA	TRBJ2-1	TGTGCCAGTCTCCAGGGGAACAATGAGCAGTTCTTC	CASLQGNNEQFF
NA	TRBV6-5	few	TRBJ2-3	TGTGCCAGCAGTTACCGTGGCGGGAGCACAGATACGCAGTATTTT	CASSYRGGSTDTQYF
NA	TRBV15	few	TRBJ2-5	TGTGCCACCAGCAGAGGGACAGGCGGGACAAGGGAGACCCAGTACTTC	CATSRGTGGTRETQYF
NA	TRBV19	NA	TRBJ2-3	TGTGCCAGTAGTATAACGGCAGGGGATAGGACAGATACGCAGTATTTT	CASSITAGDRTDTQYF
TRBD1	TRBV5-5	NA	TRBJ2-7	TGTGCCAGCAGCTTGAGGACAGGGGGCCACGAGCAGTACTTC	CASSLRTGGHEQYF
NA	TRBV2	NA	TRBJ2-1	TGTGCCAGCAGGGATGACAGGGAGGCGTACAATGAGCAGTTCTTC	CASRDDREAYNEQFF
NA	TRBV30	NA	TRBJ2-2	TGTGCCTGGAGATCCGGCACCGGGGAGCTGTTTTTT	CAWRSGTGELFF
NA	TRBV7-3	NA	TRBJ2-3	TGTGCCAGCAGCTTCGCAGAAGATACGCAGTATTTT	CASSFAEDTQYF
TRBD2	TRBV4-1	NA	TRBJ2-3	TGCGCCAGCAGCCTTGATCTAGCGGTAAGCACAGATACGCAGTATTTT	CASSLDLAVSTDTQYF
NA	TRBV5-1	NA	TRBJ2-1	TGCGCCATGAGCTACAATGAGCAGTTCTTC	CAMSYNEQFF
TRBD1	TRBV6-5	NA	TRBJ2-7	TGTGCCAGCAGTTACTCGGGGACAGGCTCCTACGAGCAGTACTTC	CASSYSGTGSYEQYF